This TCR beta chain was documented in a study of T cells after yellow fever vaccination. General study results and limits: Peaking faster, on day 5 versus 15, the secondary response was nonetheless weaker.

Only a few counts were recorded for this clonotype. Antigen unknown. The 5'RACE template-switching step produced TCR cDNA and added a universal primer site and UMIs. TCRdb independently ran MiXCR on the 5' RACE reads; one entry per CDR3 protein. The sample lists hundreds of thousands of distinct CDR3 sequences, 15% to 20% occurring once. V was pared by 1 base and J by 1 base, with 10 bases between. CDR1 is SEHNR and CDR2 is FQNEAQ in the germline V gene (reference sequence). The CDR3 is 15 amino acids. The material was PBMCs, obtained 15 days after the yellow fever booster vaccination. This chain links TRBV7-9 with TRBJ1-1, with D tentatively TRBD1 (6 bases). This receptor was identified in a young man who received the YFV17D yellow fever vaccine. The CDR3 is CASSLGGTPNTEAFF. DNA of the CDR3: TGTGCCAGCAGCTTAGGTGGGACACCGAACACTGAAGCTTTCTTT.